This is a list of T cell receptor beta chains from one sample in a study of radiotherapy plus CTLA-4 blockade in lung cancer. Only in-frame clones appear in the TCRdb table, and some are missing; sequencing was by immunoSEQ multiplex PCR. The repertoire holds tens of thousands of clones, with 79% as singletons. Source: peripheral blood, taken from a patient treated with radiotherapy plus ipilimumab. The receptors shown here come from a human donor with non-small cell lung cancer who had a complete response to radiotherapy plus ipilimumab. Both conserved end residues are part of each CDR3. The order of the fields is CDR3 length, J gene, V gene, D gene, clone size, CDR3 protein, CDR3 DNA. A D gene is named only where the DNA matches it firmly. Expanded clones are given a class, and other clones once, few, many or no size at all.

CDR3 length: 15; J gene: TRBJ1-1; V gene: TRBV18; D gene: TRBD1; clone size: .; CDR3 protein: CASSPDRAPATEAFF; CDR3 DNA: TGTGCCAGCTCACCGGACAGGGCACCCGCCACTGAAGCTTTCTTT
CDR3 length: 14; J gene: TRBJ2-1; V gene: TRBV18; D gene: TRBD2; clone size: .; CDR3 protein: CASTTGLAGNEQFF; CDR3 DNA: TGTGCCAGCACGACTGGACTAGCGGGCAATGAGCAGTTCTTC
CDR3 length: 13; J gene: TRBJ1-1; V gene: TRBV27; D gene: .; clone size: .; CDR3 protein: CASSLGVITEAFF; CDR3 DNA: TGTGCCAGCAGTTTAGGGGTTATCACTGAAGCTTTCTTT
CDR3 length: 17; J gene: TRBJ2-6; V gene: TRBV7-2; D gene: TRBD1; clone size: medium-sized; CDR3 protein: CASSGQGAQFGANVLTF; CDR3 DNA: TGTGCCAGCAGCGGCCAGGGGGCCCAGTTTGGGGCCAACGTCCTGACTTTC
CDR3 length: 13; J gene: TRBJ1-2; V gene: TRBV27; D gene: TRBD1; clone size: .; CDR3 protein: CASSLAGGYGYTF; CDR3 DNA: TGTGCCAGCAGTTTAGCAGGGGGGTATGGCTACACCTTC
CDR3 length: 18; J gene: TRBJ2-5; V gene: TRBV9; D gene: TRBD2; clone size: .; CDR3 protein: CASSVGLAGRSFQETQYF; CDR3 DNA: TGTGCCAGCAGCGTAGGACTAGCGGGGCGTTCATTCCAAGAGACCCAGTACTTC
CDR3 length: 15; J gene: TRBJ1-1; V gene: TRBV7-9; D gene: .; clone size: .; CDR3 protein: CASSLGTALGTEAFF; CDR3 DNA: TGTGCCAGCAGCTTGGGTACGGCCTTGGGGACTGAAGCTTTCTTT
CDR3 length: 13; J gene: TRBJ1-5; V gene: TRBV6-6; D gene: .; clone size: .; CDR3 protein: CASSYWAGQPQHF; CDR3 DNA: TGTGCCAGCAGTTACTGGGCGGGTCAGCCCCAGCATTTT
CDR3 length: 17; J gene: TRBJ1-2; V gene: TRBV30; D gene: .; clone size: .; CDR3 protein: CAWSVGDSLDIYYGYTF; CDR3 DNA: TGTGCCTGGAGTGTAGGGGACTCGTTGGACATCTACTATGGCTACACCTTC
CDR3 length: 15; J gene: TRBJ2-1; V gene: TRBV27; D gene: TRBD1; clone size: .; CDR3 protein: CASSPGTGPRGEQFF; CDR3 DNA: TGTGCCAGCAGCCCCGGGACAGGCCCACGCGGTGAGCAGTTCTTC
CDR3 length: 15; J gene: TRBJ2-7; V gene: TRBV7-8; D gene: .; clone size: .; CDR3 protein: CASSSLTGGVYEQYF; CDR3 DNA: TGTGCCAGCAGCTCTTTGACAGGAGGGGTCTACGAGCAGTACTTC
CDR3 length: 13; J gene: TRBJ2-3; V gene: TRBV7-9; D gene: .; clone size: .; CDR3 protein: CASSPPLEDTQYF; CDR3 DNA: TGTGCCAGCAGCCCTCCCCTTGAGGATACGCAGTATTTT